The next 16 T cell receptor beta chains were all read from a single sample in a study of CD8 T cells in Susac syndrome. Reverse transcription of roughly 0.5 to 1 ug RNA was carried out with random hexamers. TCRdb passed the immunoSEQ multiplex PCR reads through MiXCR, listing each CDR3 protein once. The profile shows 100,000 to 150,000 distinct CDR3 sequences, about 94% of them singletons. Sequenced sample: CD4+ T cells from PBMCs. These receptor sequences come from a human donor with multiple sclerosis.

This clonotype was recorded once. V is TRBV3-1 and J is TRBJ1-2; D remains ambiguous. V was clipped by 6 bases and J by 7 bases, with 9 bases between them. CDR3 length: 11 residues. Germline lookup yields CDR1 LGHDT and CDR2 YNNKEL (reference sequence). The CDR3 DNA reads as TGTGCCAGCAGTTCCTCGGGTGGCTACACCTTC. Its translation is CASSSSGGYTF.

The chain links TRBV12-3 or TRBV12-4 to TRBJ1-5; D gene ambiguous. The CDR3 has 12 residues. V lost 6 bases to trimming and J lost 9 bases, with 12 bases between them. In nucleotides, the CDR3 is TGTGCCAGCAGGCCGGGAGGAGGGCCCCAGCATTTT. Its translation: CASRPGGGPQHF.

This clonotype has more than one count but fewer than ten. This chain connects TRBV29-1 to TRBJ2-4, with D uncertain. The CDR3 has 13 amino acids. Trimming removed 4 bases at V and 0 bases at J, with 7 bases between. From germline, CDR1 is SQVTM and CDR2 ANQGSEA. The CDR3 coding sequence is TGCAGCGTTGGGCAGGAAGCCAAAAACATTCAGTACTTC. This translates into CSVGQEAKNIQYF.

The CDR3 is CSARDAGTSGYTF. CDR3 bases: TGCAGTGCTAGAGACGCAGGGACCTCTGGCTACACCTTC. V is TRBV20-1 and J is TRBJ1-2; a possible D gene is TRBD1 (5 bases). V lost 0 bases and J 7 bases, leaving 12 bases between the germline ends. The CDR3 consists of 13 residues. Per the germline V gene, CDR1 is DFQATT and CDR2 is SNEGSKA (reference sequence).

The genes are TRBV30 and TRBJ2-6; TRBD1 aligns across 8 bases. CDR1 GTSNPN and CDR2 SVGIG come from the germline V gene (reference sequence). The CDR3 totals 16 residues. Unmatched junction bases numbered 5, after V lost 3 bases and J lost 1 base. CDR3 amino acids: CAWRDRENSGANVLTF. The CDR3 nucleotides are TGTGCCTGGAGGGACAGGGAAAATTCTGGGGCCAACGTCCTGACTTTC. Full variable domain (outside the CDR3, taken from reference TRBV30 and TRBJ2-6): SQTIHQWPATLVQPVGSPLSLECTVEGTSNPNLYWYRQAAGRGLQLLFYSVGIGQISSEVPQNLSASRPQDRQFILSSKKLLLSDSGFYLCAWRDRENSGANVLTFGAGSRLTVL.

The V gene is TRBV11-2, the J gene TRBJ1-6; weak D call: TRBD1 (5 bases). V shed 0 bases and J shed 8 bases, with 14 bases lying between them. The CDR3 is 16 amino acids. The germline V gene encodes CDR1 SGHAT and CDR2 FQNNGV. DNA of the CDR3: TGTGCCAGCAGCTTAGACCGGGACCCACTTTATTCACCCCTCCACTTT. Protein: CASSLDRDPLYSPLHF.

V is TRBV4-1 and J is TRBJ1-6; D not certain. The CDR3 runs to 17 residues. V gave up 1 base and J gave up 0 bases, with 10 bases separating them. The germline V gene has CDR1 MGHRA and CDR2 YSYEKL. CDR3 sequence: CASSQVETSSYNSPLHF. CDR3 coding DNA: TGCGCCAGCAGCCAAGTCGAAACTAGCTCCTATAATTCACCCCTCCACTTT.

This sequence joins TRBV4-1 and TRBJ1-6; D is perhaps TRBD1 (6 bases). The germline V gene has CDR1 MGHRA and CDR2 YSYEKL. Trimming took off 1 base at V and 0 bases at J, with 16 bases between the two ends. This CDR3 has 19 residues. This chain's CDR3 is CASSQAPTGISSYNSPLHF. As DNA, the CDR3 is TGCGCCAGCAGCCAAGCCCCCACAGGGATAAGCTCCTATAATTCACCCCTCCACTTT.

The chain is built from TRBV5-6 and TRBJ1-4, with D tentatively TRBD1 (5 bases). Germline V gene sequence: CDR1 SGHDT, CDR2 YYEEEE. This CDR3 is 17 amino acids long. The V and J ends lost 3 bases and 5 bases respectively, with 20 bases between them. The CDR3 here is CASSSERGLATNEKLFF. DNA for the CDR3: TGTGCCAGCAGCTCGGAGCGGGGCCTTGCCACGAATGAAAAACTGTTTTTT.

The chain is built from TRBV12-3 or TRBV12-4 and TRBJ1-4; 8 nucleotides agree with TRBD1. This CDR3 region has 15 residues. V trimming: 4 bases; J trimming: 7 bases; junction bases outside the gene matches: 8. The CDR3 DNA sequence: TGTGCCAGCAGTTCCAGCAGGGGGCTCGGTGAAAAACTGTTTTTT. It is translated as CASSSSRGLGEKLFF.

This clonotype is a singleton in its sample. This chain links TRBV27 with TRBJ2-3; unclear D gene. Germline loops: CDR1 MNHEY, CDR2 SMNVEV (reference sequence). V shed 3 bases and J shed 2 bases, with 6 bases lying between them. CDR3 length: 13 residues. CDR3 sequence reads: CASSFVFTDTQYF. The CDR3 DNA follows: TGTGCCAGCAGTTTTGTCTTCACAGATACGCAGTATTTT.

The rearrangement uses TRBV25-1 and TRBJ2-7, with no clear D. V lost 11 bases, J lost 0 bases, and 14 bases lay in between. The germline CDR1 and CDR2 sequences are MGHDK and SYGVNS. The CDR3 covers 13 residues. The chain's CDR3 is CAGSQAGSYEQYF. CDR3 coding DNA: TGTGCCGGTTCACAAGCAGGCTCCTACGAGCAGTACTTC.

This sequence joins TRBV6-5 and TRBJ2-1; D ambiguous. V lost 0 bases and J 0 bases, leaving 12 bases between the germline ends. CDR1 and CDR2 (germline): MNHEY, SVGAGI. The length of the CDR3 is 17 residues. The chain's CDR3 is CASSYSKQLSSYNEQFF. Written as DNA, the CDR3 is TGTGCCAGCAGTTACTCGAAACAGCTCAGCTCCTACAATGAGCAGTTCTTC.

V is TRBV27 and J is TRBJ1-4; unclear D gene. Trimming cost V 1 base and J 5 bases, with 17 bases left between them. This CDR3 has 17 amino acids. Per germline, CDR1 MNHEY and CDR2 SMNVEV (reference sequence). As DNA, the CDR3 is TGTGCCAGCAGTTTATTTAGGTCGGGCGTTCCCAATGAAAAACTGTTTTTT. This gives the protein CASSLFRSGVPNEKLFF.

V usage is TRBV18 and J usage is TRBJ2-5; possibly TRBD1 for D (5 bases). The V end lost 3 bases, the J end lost 0 bases, and 8 bases lay between the germline ends. The CDR3 is 14 residues long. In germline, CDR1 is KGHSH, CDR2 LQKENI. The CDR3 sequence is CASSPRANQETQYF. The CDR3 DNA reads as TGTGCCAGCTCACCCAGGGCCAACCAAGAGACCCAGTACTTC.

In its sample, this clonotype was seen once. The CDR3 DNA is TGTGCCAGCAGCCTGGACCGCGGTAGCTCCTACAATGAGCAGTTCTTC. Translation: CASSLDRGSSYNEQFF. The chain is built from TRBV7-2 and TRBJ2-1; D is ambiguous. CDR3 length equals 16 residues. V shed 5 bases and J shed 0 bases, with 14 bases lying between them. The V gene's germline CDR1 is SGHTA and CDR2 FQGNSA.